This entry describes one TCR beta chain. Its antigen is currently unknown. These data are taken from a study of shared clonotypes between healthy human individuals. As for the study in general: Three CD4 naive, three CD4 memory, two CD8 naive and one CD8 memory plate were used per donor.

CDR1 and CDR2 (germline): MNHEY, SMNVEV (reference sequence). Trimming pared 4 bases from V and 6 bases from J, leaving 10 bases between. CDR3 length equals 13 residues. Each sorted subset replicate got 200 ng genomic DNA, 25,000 to 30,000 genomes. Only in-frame clones appear in the TCRdb table, and some are missing; sequencing was by immunoSEQ multiplex PCR. The repertoire has about 2 million clones, about 95% of them found once; the top ten carry 1.1%. Selected positively for CCR7 and CD45RO-negative, naive CD8 cells excluded terminally differentiated effector memory CD45RA+ cells. General study results and limits: Clonotype sharing levels among donors were expected to vary with sequencing depth. The sharing of 4.5% to 6.5% of naive CD4 clonotypes was seen across a handful of donors.

V and J are TRBV27 and TRBJ2-1; perhaps TRBD2 as D (6 bases). The sequence was collected from a man aged 18 to 29 in good health. Sequences were obtained from naive CD8+ T cells sorted from blood. The CDR3 spells CASSYPAGNEQFF. Here the CDR3 DNA reads TGTGCCAGCAGTTACCCAGCGGGCAATGAGCAGTTCTTC.